The TCR beta chain under discussion was sequenced for a study of T cell responses to AZD1222 COVID-19 vaccine. This clone was observed a few times. Its matching antigen is unknown. Study results and caveats: White British donors predominated, females outnumbered males, and clonal diversity was possibly underestimated. Dominant CD4 TCR responses targeted spike regions 160-218 and 743-854.

The CDR3 covers 13 residues. CDR1 and CDR2 from the germline V gene are LNHDA and SQIVND (reference sequence). Trimming removed 3 bases at V and 6 bases at J, with 11 bases between. This table comes from immunoSEQ multiplex PCR, and its TCRdb copy is limited to in-frame clones, with some not included. The table records tens of thousands of clones, approximately 86% of them present only once. V is TRBV19 and J is TRBJ1-1; a possible D gene is TRBD1 (5 bases). The receptor was derived from an adult in good health. Here the sequenced sample was peripheral blood, taken on day 0 of AZD1222 vaccination. The CDR3 loop is CASSISGPSEAFF. In DNA form, the CDR3 reads TGTGCCAGTAGTATTTCAGGGCCCTCTGAAGCTTTCTTT.